This section outlines one TCR beta chain sequence together with its context. This entry belongs to a study of control samples from healthy donors and cancer patients. Germline CDR1 and CDR2: MNHEY and SMNVEV (reference sequence). The CDR3 has 14 amino acids. With 10 bases removed from V and 4 bases from J, the gap between germline ends came to 14 bases. The table came from immunoSEQ multiplex PCR; TCRdb's copy has only in-frame clones and leaves some out. This listing includes about 190,000 clones. This TCR was sampled from a woman in her twenties or thirties in good health. The specimen was blood. The genes are TRBV27 and TRBJ2-6, with TRBD1 as a possible D gene (6 bases). CDR3 in amino acids: CATQGLSGANVLTF. For the CDR3, the DNA is TGTGCCACCCAGGGGCTCTCCGGGGCCAACGTCCTGACTTTC.